Here is one TCR beta chain with its context. The antigen is unknown. Amplification used 60 Vbeta primers and 13 Jbeta primers. Using immunoSEQ multiplex PCR, the repertoire was profiled, and TCRdb retains in-frame clones only, with some absent. In total, the table holds 70,000 or so clones. This sample stems from a study of cytomegalovirus exposure and HLA in healthy donors. Germline CDR1 SGHTA, CDR2 FQGNSA. V trimming: 5 bases; J trimming: 7 bases; junction bases outside the gene matches: 7. This CDR3 spans 15 amino acids. Overall study results and limits: Researchers had no immune exposure information except CMV serostatus available. At a 0.05 false discovery rate, a later analysis found some 18,000 TCR beta sequences to be associated with HLA alleles.

The chain employs TRBV7-2 and TRBJ1-4, with TRBD1 identical over 10 bases. The sequence derives from a female donor in good health and CMV-seropositive. Sequencing was carried out using PBMCs. The CDR3 nucleotides are TGTGCCAGCAGCGACCGACAGGGGGCCGGTGAAAAACTGTTTTTT. Translation gives CASSDRQGAGEKLFF.